The 18 T cell receptor beta chains given below trace back to one sample, sequenced in a study of blood T cell repertoires in COVID-19. Data came from immunoSEQ multiplex PCR; TCRdb stores just in-frame clones and leaves some out. The repertoire holds roughly 700,000 clones, with about 90% as singletons. Sequencing used peripheral blood. The receptors derive from a woman under 30 with acute or convalescent COVID-19.

The chain joins TRBV12-3 or TRBV12-4 to TRBJ1-1; D gene ambiguous. The length of the CDR3 is 11 residues. Between the trimmed V and J ends, which lost 6 bases and 4 bases, there was a span of 6 bases. This CDR3 reads CASRLATEAFF. The CDR3 DNA follows: TGTGCCAGCAGGTTGGCCACTGAAGCTTTCTTT.

The chain uses TRBV9 and TRBJ1-2; the D gene is possibly TRBD1 (6 bases). V was shortened by 3 bases and J by 8 bases, with 23 bases between the two germline ends. Germline V gives CDR1 SGDLS, CDR2 YYNGEE. The CDR3 loop spans 16 amino acids. The CDR3 region has the DNA TGTGCCAGCAGCGCACGAACCGGGACACCCGTCTCCGGCTACACCTTC. Translation: CASSARTGTPVSGYTF.

This sequence joins TRBV18 and TRBJ1-6; the match to TRBD1 covers 8 bases. This CDR3 spans 19 amino acids. CDR1 is KGHSH and CDR2 is LQKENI in the germline V gene. V dropped 4 bases and J dropped 1; count of bases not matched to a gene: 12. This CDR3 is CASSLRYGQGKSYNSPLHF. The CDR3 DNA reads as TGTGCCAGCTCACTACGCTACGGACAGGGAAAATCCTATAATTCACCCCTCCACTTT.

The chain employs TRBV19 and TRBJ2-1, with TRBD2 matching 8 bases. J was trimmed by 0 bases and V by 5 bases; bases with no gene match: 9. The CDR3 length is 17 residues. The germline gives CDR1 LNHDA, CDR2 SQIVND (reference sequence). The CDR3 protein is CASSWSSGYNSYNEQFF. In DNA, the CDR3 is TGTGCCAGTAGTTGGTCTAGCGGGTACAACTCCTACAATGAGCAGTTCTTC.

This clone appeared a single time. V and J are TRBV12-3 or TRBV12-4 and TRBJ2-7; 11 bases map to TRBD1. V gave up 8 bases and J gave up 6 bases; unmatched junction bases: 6. This CDR3 comprises 13 residues. In DNA, the CDR3 is TGTGCCAGCGCTGGACAGGGGGCGGTCGAGCAGTACTTC. Amino acid sequence: CASAGQGAVEQYF.

The V gene is TRBV9, the J gene TRBJ2-1; no reliable D call. Germline lookup yields CDR1 SGDLS and CDR2 YYNGEE. The CDR3 sequence is 13 residues long. The V end lost 4 bases, the J end lost 0 bases, and 5 bases lay between the germline ends. The CDR3 nucleotides are TGTGCCAGCAGCCCCCGCTCCTACAATGAGCAGTTCTTC. This gives the protein CASSPRSYNEQFF.

CDR3 region: CASSERGGMDEQFF. CDR3 nucleotide sequence: TGTGCCAGCAGTGAGCGGGGGGGCATGGATGAGCAGTTCTTC. The J gene is TRBJ2-1, the V gene TRBV6-4; 9 nucleotides line up with TRBD2. The CDR3 extends over 14 amino acids. Germline CDR1 is MRHNA and CDR2 is SNTAGT. Trimming took 3 bases from V and 8 from J; bases not matched to a gene: 5.

The chain links TRBV2 to TRBJ2-5, with 14 nucleotides matching TRBD2. Germline V CDR1 and CDR2: SNHLY, FYNNEI. The CDR3 has 15 amino acids. V lost 3 bases, J lost 5 bases, and 2 bases stayed unmatched. The CDR3 reads CASSETSGGAETQYF. The CDR3 coding sequence is TGTGCCAGCAGTGAGACTAGCGGGGGGGCGGAGACCCAGTACTTC. Together with reference TRBV2 and TRBJ2-5, the CDR3 gives the full variable domain: EPEVTQTPSHQVTQMGQEVILRCVPISNHLYFYWYRQILGQKVEFLVSFYNNEISEKSEIFDDQFSVERPDGSNFTLKIRSTKLEDSAMYFCASSETSGGAETQYFGPGTRLLVL.

V gene TRBV30 combines with J gene TRBJ1-3; D unclear. With 3 bases removed from V and 0 bases from J, the gap between germline ends came to 6 bases. The CDR3 consists of 13 residues. Germline CDR1 GTSNPN, CDR2 SVGIG (reference sequence). CDR3 region: CAWRRYSGNTIYF. In DNA form, the CDR3 reads TGTGCCTGGAGACGGTACTCTGGAAACACCATATATTTT.

The genes are TRBV4-3 and TRBJ1-3, with 7 positions matching TRBD1. V dropped 6 bases and J dropped 0; count of bases not matched to a gene: 11. Germline V lookup: CDR1 LGHNA, CDR2 YSLEER. The CDR3 runs 17 residues. As DNA, the CDR3 is TGCGCCAGCAGGAAGGGGACAGAGGAACCCTCTGGAAACACCATATATTTT. Residues: CASRKGTEEPSGNTIYF.

The J gene is TRBJ2-7, the V gene TRBV30; 11 bases match TRBD1. The V and J ends lost 0 bases and 3 bases, in that order; junction bases with no gene match: 4. Germline V CDR1 and CDR2: GTSNPN, SVGIG (reference sequence). The CDR3 covers 15 residues. This CDR3 reads CAWSVGGTGGYEQYF. CDR3 in DNA: TGTGCCTGGAGTGTAGGGGGGACAGGGGGCTACGAGCAGTACTTC.

The chain recombines TRBV7-2 with TRBJ2-2; TRBD2 matches 8 bases. Germline CDR1 reads SGHTA; CDR2 reads FQGNSA. The V segment lost 4 bases and the J segment 1 base; nucleotides outside the gene matches: 5. CDR3 length equals 16 residues. The CDR3: CASSSGLAGNTGELFF. The CDR3 DNA follows: TGTGCCAGCAGCTCAGGACTAGCTGGGAACACCGGGGAGCTGTTTTTT.

This chain links TRBV6-1 with TRBJ2-7; TRBD1 agrees at 7 bases. This CDR3 comprises 15 residues. Germline values: CDR1 MNHNS, CDR2 SASEGT. V shed 1 base and J 2 bases; nucleotides not matched to a gene: 5. CDR3 coding DNA: TGTGCCAGCAGTGAAGTTACAGGGGTCCCCTACGAGCAGTACTTC. It yields the protein CASSEVTGVPYEQYF.

CDR3: CASSDGPTSADYEQYF. The CDR3 bases are TGCGCCAGCAGCGATGGCCCGACTAGCGCCGACTACGAGCAGTACTTC. The V and J genes are TRBV5-1 and TRBJ2-7, with 8 bases matching TRBD2. The CDR3 sequence is 16 residues long. V dropped 4 bases and J dropped 3; count of bases not matched to a gene: 12. Germline V gene lookup returns CDR1 SGHRS and CDR2 YFSETQ.

As concerns this clone: Other DNA sequences of this sample code for an identical CDR3. The chain recombines TRBV3-1 (or the pseudogene TRBV3-2) with TRBJ1-2, with TRBD1 identical over 7 bases. The V segment lost 1 base and the J segment 6 bases; nucleotides outside the gene matches: 2. The CDR3 is 13 amino acids. Per the germline V gene, CDR1 is LGHDT and CDR2 is YNNKEL (reference sequence). The CDR3 region has the DNA TGTGCCAGCAGCCAAGTACAGGGGAATGGCTACACCTTC. It translates to CASSQVQGNGYTF.

This chain uses TRBV27 with TRBJ1-6, with 8 bases matching TRBD1. The CDR3 is 17 amino acids. After removal of 8 bases from V and 0 bases from J, the junction contained 9 bases not matched to a gene. CDR1 is MNHEY and CDR2 is SMNVEV in the germline V gene (reference sequence). CDR3 region: CASRPRTGSSYNSPLHF. CDR3 in DNA: TGTGCCAGCCGCCCTCGGACAGGGAGCTCCTATAATTCACCCCTCCACTTT.

This chain joins TRBV14 and TRBJ1-3; unclear D gene. The CDR3 extends over 21 amino acids. Deletions cut 0 bases from V and 0 bases from J, with 24 bases between. Germline V CDR1 and CDR2: SGHDN, FVKESK. CDR3 protein: CASSQDLGGWSALRSGNTIYF. The CDR3 DNA is TGTGCCAGCAGCCAAGATCTAGGAGGTTGGTCAGCCCTTCGCTCTGGAAACACCATATATTTT.

This clone has only a few counts. The J gene is TRBJ2-7, the V gene TRBV2, with D perhaps TRBD1 (6 bases). This CDR3 is built from 16 residues. The ends were cut back, 4 bases at V and 5 bases at J, with 21 bases in the middle. From germline, CDR1 is SNHLY and CDR2 FYNNEI. Written as DNA, the CDR3 is TGTGCCAGCAGTGGCCTGGACAGCCTAGGTAAACACGAGCAGTACTTC. Translating it yields CASSGLDSLGKHEQYF.